This TCR beta chain emerged from a study of cytomegalovirus exposure and HLA in healthy donors. A multiplex PCR was run with 60 Vbeta primers and 13 Jbeta primers. TCRdb's copy holds only in-frame clones and misses some; the assay was immunoSEQ multiplex PCR. The sample holds some 130,000 clones; approximately 74% are singletons and the top ten take 7.3%. Findings and limits, study-wide: Later analysis identified a missense DCLRE1C variant that was linked to TCR beta V- and J-gene trimming. DRB1 had the most TCR associations and HLA-C the fewest, a later analysis found, with rates varying by HLA locus. Earlier findings revealed that most TCR beta V segments proved productive either about 87% or about 30% of the time.

V trimming: 0 bases; J trimming: 6 bases; junction bases outside the gene matches: 5. Looked up from germline, CDR1 is SGHNT and CDR2 is YYREEE (reference sequence). The CDR3 totals 14 residues. This clone showed up just a few times. Its specificity is not known. The TCR comes from a male donor in good health and CMV-seronegative. The specimen was PBMCs. The V call is TRBV5-4, the J call TRBJ2-7; TRBD2 matches 8 bases. CDR3 in amino acids: CASSLGGLVSEQYF. DNA for the CDR3: TGTGCCAGCAGCTTGGGGGGACTAGTCTCCGAGCAGTACTTC.